The entry that follows covers one T cell receptor (beta chain) sequence. The antigen is unknown. This specimen comes from a study of cytomegalovirus exposure and HLA in healthy donors. Study-wide findings and caveats: Later analysis found that TCR beta chains associated with HLA were more clonally expanded than other, equally common chains. Associated with cytomegalovirus, according to the listing, were approximately 160 TCR beta chains.

Germline loops: CDR1 SEHNR, CDR2 FQNEAQ (reference sequence). Between the trimmed V and J ends, which lost 1 base and 5 bases, there was a span of 11 bases. CDR3 size: 14 residues. The study ran its PCR with 60 Vbeta and 13 Jbeta primers. Libraries were prepared by immunoSEQ multiplex PCR; TCRdb keeps only in-frame clonotypes and omits some of them. The sample has 100,000 to 150,000 clones, roughly 80% seen once. The source of this sequence is a man aged 45-65 years in good health and CMV-seropositive. The sequencing sample was made of PBMCs. V is TRBV7-9 and J is TRBJ1-2; D not resolved. CDR3 sequence: CASSLEGPGYGYTF. Written as DNA, the CDR3 is TGTGCCAGCAGCTTAGAAGGACCGGGATATGGCTACACCTTC.